Listed below are T cell receptor beta chains from one sample, sequenced in a study of regulatory T cells in long-lasting Graves disease. TCRdb processed the multiplex PCR reads anew with MiXCR; each CDR3 protein has one entry. This sample carries under 500,000 distinct CDR3 sequences, more than 20% of them seen once, and the ten largest clones take 6.5% to 10%. The sequencing used peripheral blood mononuclear cells (PBMCs), collected when the disease was refractory, from a patient treated with antithyroid drugs. All receptors come from a female donor with Graves disease. Both conserved end residues are part of each CDR3. A D gene is named only where the DNA matches it firmly. Only some rows state a clone size, as once, few, many or a class for expanded clones.

v_gene: TRBV28
d_gene: -
abundance: -
j_gene: TRBJ2-2
CDR3aa: CASSFGTLPTGELFF
CDR3nt: TGTGCCAGCAGTTTCGGGACTCTCCCCACCGGGGAGCTGTTTTTT

v_gene: TRBV28
d_gene: -
abundance: many
j_gene: TRBJ2-2
CDR3aa: CASSLFGVNTGELFF
CDR3nt: TGTGCCAGCAGTTTATTTGGCGTTAACACCGGGGAGCTGTTTTTT

v_gene: TRBV9
d_gene: -
abundance: -
j_gene: TRBJ1-1
CDR3aa: CASSVLGDNQEAFF
CDR3nt: TGTGCCAGCAGCGTGCTTGGGGATAACCAAGAAGCTTTCTTT

v_gene: TRBV3-1
d_gene: -
abundance: once
j_gene: TRBJ2-6
CDR3aa: CASSQDRPSGANVLTF
CDR3nt: TGTGCCAGCAGCCAAGATCGACCCTCTGGGGCCAACGTCCTGACTTTC

v_gene: TRBV7-8
d_gene: -
abundance: few
j_gene: TRBJ1-5
CDR3aa: CASSFRSGGGQPQHF
CDR3nt: TGTGCCAGCAGCTTCCGTAGCGGGGGAGGACAGCCCCAGCATTTT

v_gene: TRBV29-1
d_gene: TRBD1
abundance: -
j_gene: TRBJ2-4
CDR3aa: CSGWTGKNIQYF
CDR3nt: TGCAGCGGATGGACAGGCAAAAACATTCAGTACTTC

v_gene: TRBV9
d_gene: -
abundance: -
j_gene: TRBJ2-2
CDR3aa: CASSANPGPLLGTGELFF
CDR3nt: TGTGCCAGCAGCGCCAACCCCGGACCCTTACTCGGCACCGGGGAGCTGTTTTTT

v_gene: TRBV30
d_gene: TRBD2
abundance: -
j_gene: TRBJ2-7
CDR3aa: CAWSSSRDYFGEQYF
CDR3nt: TGTGCCTGGAGTTCAAGCAGGGACTACTTCGGCGAGCAGTACTTC

v_gene: TRBV5-1
d_gene: -
abundance: few
j_gene: TRBJ2-2
CDR3aa: CASAPGQMNTGELFF
CDR3nt: TGCGCCAGCGCCCCGGGACAAATGAACACCGGGGAGCTGTTTTTT

v_gene: TRBV30
d_gene: -
abundance: many
j_gene: TRBJ2-5
CDR3aa: CAWSRAAGHLYQETQYF
CDR3nt: TGTGCCTGGAGTAGGGCGGCGGGACACCTGTACCAAGAGACCCAGTACTTC

v_gene: TRBV19
d_gene: -
abundance: few
j_gene: TRBJ2-5
CDR3aa: CASSPTGSIQETQYF
CDR3nt: TGTGCCAGTAGCCCGACAGGTAGTATACAAGAGACCCAGTACTTC

v_gene: TRBV28
d_gene: -
abundance: -
j_gene: TRBJ2-1
CDR3aa: CASSHPAGVNEQFF
CDR3nt: TGTGCCAGCAGCCACCCTGCAGGGGTCAATGAGCAGTTCTTC

v_gene: TRBV20-1
d_gene: TRBD2
abundance: many
j_gene: TRBJ2-7
CDR3aa: CSASNLGTSGSSYEQYF
CDR3nt: TGCAGTGCTAGCAATCTTGGGACTAGCGGCTCCTCCTACGAGCAGTACTTC

v_gene: TRBV6-1
d_gene: -
abundance: few
j_gene: TRBJ1-1
CDR3aa: CASSTLGGWTEAFF
CDR3nt: TGTGCCAGCAGTACCCTCGGGGGGTGGACTGAAGCTTTCTTT

v_gene: TRBV30
d_gene: -
abundance: many
j_gene: TRBJ1-4
CDR3aa: CAWASPGEKLFF
CDR3nt: TGTGCCTGGGCTTCCCCAGGGGAAAAACTGTTTTTT

v_gene: TRBV6-2/TRBV6-3
d_gene: -
abundance: once
j_gene: TRBJ2-7
CDR3aa: CASNPIRTRQEIEQYF
CDR3nt: TGTGCCAGCAACCCCATCAGGACTAGACAGGAAATCGAGCAGTACTTC

v_gene: TRBV5-6
d_gene: -
abundance: many
j_gene: TRBJ1-1
CDR3aa: CASSWERNTEAFF
CDR3nt: TGTGCCAGCAGCTGGGAGCGGAACACTGAAGCTTTCTTT

v_gene: TRBV28
d_gene: -
abundance: many
j_gene: TRBJ2-1
CDR3aa: CASSFVGSSYNEQFF
CDR3nt: TGTGCCAGCAGTTTCGTGGGGAGCTCCTACAATGAGCAGTTCTTC

v_gene: TRBV28
d_gene: TRBD1
abundance: many
j_gene: TRBJ2-7
CDR3aa: CASRGTDYEQYF
CDR3nt: TGTGCCAGCAGGGGGACAGACTACGAGCAGTACTTC

v_gene: TRBV19
d_gene: -
abundance: -
j_gene: TRBJ1-4
CDR3aa: CASSIPTGHPLIVEKLFF
CDR3nt: TGTGCCAGTAGTATACCCACAGGGCATCCATTGATCGTGGAAAAACTGTTTTTT

v_gene: TRBV29-1
d_gene: -
abundance: -
j_gene: TRBJ1-4
CDR3aa: CSAEIGMGKLFF
CDR3nt: TGCAGCGCAGAAATAGGGATGGGAAAACTGTTTTTT

v_gene: TRBV7-2
d_gene: -
abundance: -
j_gene: TRBJ1-2
CDR3aa: CASSLVGGEHYGYTF
CDR3nt: TGTGCCAGCAGCTTAGTGGGGGGCGAACACTATGGCTACACCTTC

v_gene: TRBV9
d_gene: -
abundance: few
j_gene: TRBJ2-2
CDR3aa: CASRGISGELFF
CDR3nt: TGTGCCAGCAGGGGCATTTCCGGGGAGCTGTTTTTT

v_gene: TRBV13
d_gene: -
abundance: few
j_gene: TRBJ1-2
CDR3aa: CASSLGPSRAYGYTF
CDR3nt: TGTGCCAGCAGCTTAGGTCCCTCCAGGGCCTATGGCTACACCTTC

v_gene: TRBV27
d_gene: -
abundance: -
j_gene: TRBJ1-5
CDR3aa: CASSLLGKANQPQHF
CDR3nt: TGTGCCAGCAGTTTATTGGGCAAGGCCAATCAGCCCCAGCATTTT

v_gene: TRBV9
d_gene: TRBD2
abundance: few
j_gene: TRBJ2-7
CDR3aa: CASSEGLAGGYEQYF
CDR3nt: TGTGCCAGCAGCGAGGGACTAGCGGGAGGGTACGAGCAGTACTTC

v_gene: TRBV29-1
d_gene: TRBD1
abundance: few
j_gene: TRBJ2-7
CDR3aa: CSVQRDSPYEQYF
CDR3nt: TGCAGCGTGCAAAGGGACAGCCCCTACGAGCAGTACTTC

v_gene: TRBV6-2/TRBV6-3
d_gene: TRBD2
abundance: many
j_gene: TRBJ2-7
CDR3aa: CASSGSSTSGRGEQYF
CDR3nt: TGTGCCAGCAGTGGGAGTTCGACTAGCGGGAGAGGCGAGCAGTACTTC

v_gene: TRBV6-1
d_gene: TRBD2
abundance: many
j_gene: TRBJ2-7
CDR3aa: CASSGRGETYEQYF
CDR3nt: TGTGCCAGCAGCGGGAGGGGCGAAACCTACGAGCAGTACTTC

v_gene: TRBV5-1
d_gene: TRBD1
abundance: many
j_gene: TRBJ1-1
CDR3aa: CASSSGQVYTEAFF
CDR3nt: TGCGCCAGCAGCTCCGGACAGGTCTACACTGAAGCTTTCTTT

v_gene: TRBV27
d_gene: TRBD2
abundance: many
j_gene: TRBJ2-7
CDR3aa: CASSLSGGGQGHEQYF
CDR3nt: TGTGCCAGCAGTTTATCGGGCGGGGGGCAGGGCCACGAGCAGTACTTC

v_gene: TRBV7-9
d_gene: TRBD1
abundance: -
j_gene: TRBJ1-1
CDR3aa: CASRSDRVSHLNTEAFF
CDR3nt: TGTGCCAGCAGATCGGACAGGGTCTCTCACCTCAACACTGAAGCTTTCTTT

v_gene: TRBV30
d_gene: -
abundance: few
j_gene: TRBJ1-3
CDR3aa: CAWSQGFQPSGNTIYF
CDR3nt: TGTGCCTGGAGTCAGGGGTTCCAGCCCTCTGGAAACACCATATATTTT

v_gene: TRBV7-9
d_gene: TRBD2
abundance: few
j_gene: TRBJ2-3
CDR3aa: CASSPFTGGHTDTQYF
CDR3nt: TGTGCCAGCAGCCCCTTCACGGGAGGGCACACAGATACGCAGTATTTT

v_gene: TRBV20-1
d_gene: TRBD2
abundance: -
j_gene: TRBJ2-7
CDR3aa: CSARDPTSGRPGEQYF
CDR3nt: TGCAGTGCTAGAGATCCGACTAGCGGGAGACCCGGCGAGCAGTACTTC

v_gene: TRBV6-1
d_gene: -
abundance: many
j_gene: TRBJ2-7
CDR3aa: CASSEREWDYEQYF
CDR3nt: TGTGCCAGCAGTGAAAGAGAGTGGGACTACGAGCAGTACTTC

v_gene: TRBV5-1
d_gene: -
abundance: many
j_gene: TRBJ2-6
CDR3aa: CASSLGVSGANVLTF
CDR3nt: TGTGCCAGCAGCTTGGGAGTCTCTGGGGCCAACGTCCTGACTTTC

v_gene: TRBV5-1
d_gene: -
abundance: few
j_gene: TRBJ2-2
CDR3aa: CASSYQGGYRARELFF
CDR3nt: TGCGCCAGCAGCTACCAGGGCGGCTACAGGGCCCGGGAGCTGTTTTTT

v_gene: TRBV3-1
d_gene: -
abundance: few
j_gene: TRBJ2-5
CDR3aa: CASSQGPAKETQYF
CDR3nt: TGTGCCAGCAGCCAAGGCCCGGCGAAAGAGACCCAGTACTTC

v_gene: TRBV6-1
d_gene: -
abundance: many
j_gene: TRBJ2-2
CDR3aa: CASSQRRRSNTGELFF
CDR3nt: TGTGCCAGCAGTCAACGACGTCGGTCGAACACCGGGGAGCTGTTTTTT

v_gene: TRBV6-1
d_gene: -
abundance: many
j_gene: TRBJ1-1
CDR3aa: CASIPRFGVPEAFF
CDR3nt: TGTGCCAGCATCCCGAGGTTTGGGGTTCCTGAAGCTTTCTTT

v_gene: TRBV7-9
d_gene: -
abundance: -
j_gene: TRBJ2-2
CDR3aa: CASSFPRGGTNTGELFF
CDR3nt: TGTGCCAGCAGCTTCCCACGGGGCGGGACAAACACCGGGGAGCTGTTTTTT

v_gene: TRBV29-1
d_gene: TRBD1
abundance: -
j_gene: TRBJ2-2
CDR3aa: CSVTGGTGELFF
CDR3nt: TGCAGCGTGACAGGGGGCACCGGGGAGCTGTTTTTT

v_gene: TRBV5-1
d_gene: -
abundance: few
j_gene: TRBJ1-1
CDR3aa: CASSLGLTQVGENTEAFF
CDR3nt: TGCGCCAGCAGCTTGGGATTAACTCAGGTTGGGGAGAACACTGAAGCTTTCTTT

v_gene: TRBV13
d_gene: -
abundance: -
j_gene: TRBJ2-2
CDR3aa: CASSLLNRDGNTGELFF
CDR3nt: TGTGCCAGCAGCTTATTAAACCGGGACGGGAACACCGGGGAGCTGTTTTTT

v_gene: TRBV2
d_gene: -
abundance: -
j_gene: TRBJ2-1
CDR3aa: CASSPIPQSYNEQFF
CDR3nt: TGTGCCAGCAGCCCTATCCCGCAGTCCTACAATGAGCAGTTCTTC